In this sample, the clone carrying this TCR beta chain is medium-sized (0.01 to 0.1%). These data belong to a study of metastatic and nonmetastatic thyroid tumors. TCRdb recomputed clones from the PCR reads via MiXCR. In the table there are 7,000 to 9,500 clones, 25% to 35% of which are singletons. Germline values: CDR1 LNHDA, CDR2 SQIVND (reference sequence). The CDR3 sequence is 15 residues long. V was trimmed by 7 bases and J by 0 bases, leaving 13 bases between them. Not a single patient had been given any form of treatment at any point before undergoing thyroid surgery. Sequenced sample: tumor tissue. This clonotype was obtained from a female donor with papillary thyroid cancer or a benign thyroid nodule (not recorded which). Some clones in this sample may be carry-over from other donors' samples. The V and J genes are TRBV19 and TRBJ1-5; D unresolved. CDR3 sequence (DNA): TGTGCCAGTACAGATCCATCTTATAGCAATCAGCCCCAGCATTTT. Its translation: CASTDPSYSNQPQHF.